One sample yielded the 21 T cell receptor beta chains listed below, sequenced in a study of vaccination effects on CD4 cells after COVID-19. Having been cultured for around ten days, the cells underwent CD4+ T cell isolation. Subjects were given two BNT162b2 or mRNA-1273 vaccine doses. Which antigens these TCRs recognize remains unknown. The method was immunoSEQ multiplex PCR; TCRdb's version includes in-frame clones alone and lacks a portion of them. The sample lists approximately 31,000 clones; around 69% were seen once. The material sequenced was CD4+ T cells from PBMCs cultured without peptide, taken after COVID-19 vaccination. The receptors originated from a human donor who received a COVID-19 vaccine.

The chain is built from TRBV10-3 and TRBJ1-5, with 7 bases fitting TRBD1. The CDR3 extends over 14 amino acids. Trimming removed 10 bases from V and 3 bases from J; junction bases left unmatched: 9. Germline CDR1 and CDR2: ENHRY and SYGVKD. CDR3 coding DNA: TGTGCCACCCGGGACAGTAGCGTCAATCAGCCCCAGCATTTT. Its protein is CATRDSSVNQPQHF.

Worth noting for this clone: Mismatch with germline at one junction end may stem from a read error. This rearrangement joins TRBV3-1 (or the pseudogene TRBV3-2) to TRBJ2-5; 9 bases line up with TRBD2. CDR1 is LGHDT and CDR2 is YNNKEL in the germline V gene (reference sequence). The CDR3 is 15 residues long. The CDR3 spells CASTQGTSIGGTQYF. The DNA for the CDR3 is TGTGCCAGCACCCAAGGGACTAGCATTGGGGGGACCCAGTACTTC.

The chain is built from TRBV4-1 and TRBJ2-1, with a weak D call TRBD2 (5 bases). Between the trimmed V and J ends, which lost 6 bases and 5 bases, there was a span of 20 bases. This CDR3 has 16 residues. From germline, CDR1 is MGHRA and CDR2 YSYEKL. CDR3 DNA: TGCGCCAGCAGGAGGGTAGGCGGCAGACGGGACAATGAGCAGTTCTTC. Translating gives CASRRVGGRRDNEQFF.

The V call is TRBV21-1, the J call TRBJ2-5; the table's D call, TRBD2, was not checked against the DNA. TRBV21-1 is tagged as a pseudogene. There are 13 residues in the CDR3. In DNA form, the CDR3 reads TGTGCCAGCAGCAAGGTGAGTCCGGAGACCCAGTACTTC. Translation: CASSKVSPETQYF.

This rearrangement joins TRBV9 to TRBJ2-2, with 10 bases aligning to TRBD1. CDR3 length: 17 amino acids. The junction had 12 bases not matched to a gene; V was cut back by 3 bases and J by 7 bases. The germline CDR1 and CDR2 sequences are SGDLS and YYNGEE. The CDR3 DNA sequence: TGTGCCAGCAGCGGGGGGTTACGACAGGGGGCTGACGGGGAGCTGTTTTTT. Translation: CASSGGLRQGADGELFF. Complete variable domain (other parts from reference TRBV9 and TRBJ2-2): DSGVTQTPKHLITATGQRVTLRCSPRSGDLSVYWYQQSLDQGLQFLIQYYNGEERAKGNILERFSAQQFPDLHSELNLSSLELGDSALYFCASSGGLRQGADGELFFGEGSRLTVL.

The rearrangement joins TRBV5-1 to TRBJ1-5; D remains ambiguous. V lost 0 bases and J lost 4, with 8 bases in between. CDR3 length: 14 amino acids. Germline V CDR1 and CDR2: SGHRS, YFSETQ. This chain's CDR3 is CASSLGDTNQPQHF. The CDR3 nucleotides read TGCGCCAGCAGCTTGGGGGATACAAATCAGCCCCAGCATTTT.

This clone came up a few times. The chain carries TRBV25-1 and TRBJ1-1; maybe TRBD1 (6 bases). The germline V and J ends were trimmed by 6 bases and 1 base, with 18 bases remaining between them. The germline CDR1 and CDR2 sequences are MGHDK and SYGVNS. The CDR3 loop spans 16 amino acids. The CDR3 bases are TGTGCCAGCAGGACCAGGGGTAGGGTGGGGAACACTGAAGCTTTCTTT. This codes for CASRTRGRVGNTEAFF.

The chain has TRBV7-2 and TRBJ1-3; possible D gene TRBD1, 5 bases. Germline V CDR1 and CDR2: SGHTA, FQGNSA. The germline V and J ends were trimmed by 4 bases and 1 base, with 11 bases remaining between them. The CDR3 consists of 15 residues. The CDR3 here is CASSWLGGSGNTIYF. CDR3 in DNA: TGTGCCAGCAGCTGGTTGGGGGGGTCTGGAAACACCATATATTTT.

The chain couples TRBV5-6 to TRBJ2-7; the D gene is possibly TRBD1 (6 bases). The CDR3 spans 14 residues. In germline, CDR1 is SGHDT, CDR2 YYEEEE. Trimming took 4 bases from V and 3 from J, leaving 14 bases between them. CDR3 in amino acids: CASSNIRDNYEQYF. In nucleotides, the CDR3 is TGTGCCAGCAGCAACATCCGGGACAACTACGAGCAGTACTTC.

The sample holds a few counts of this clone. The chain recombines TRBV14 with TRBJ1-1; D is ambiguous. Trimming removed 3 bases from V and 10 bases from J, with 12 bases in between. The length of the CDR3 is 12 residues. Germline V lookup: CDR1 SGHDN, CDR2 FVKESK. CDR3: CASSQPGRRAFF. The DNA for the CDR3 is TGTGCCAGCAGCCAGCCAGGCCGGAGAGCTTTCTTT.

This clone appeared a single time. The chain uses TRBV6-5 and TRBJ2-3; D may be TRBD1 or TRBD2 (5 bases each). Germline-derived CDR1 and CDR2 are MNHEY and SVGAGI. The CDR3 covers 15 residues. The germline V and J ends were trimmed by 6 bases and 2 bases, with 15 bases remaining between them. The CDR3 DNA follows: TGTGCCAGCAGAAGCCGGGACGGAGCCACAGATACGCAGTATTTT. Its translation is CASRSRDGATDTQYF.

J is TRBJ1-2 and V is TRBV6-1, with D unresolved. V lost 3 bases to trimming and J lost 6 bases, with 11 bases between them. Germline-derived CDR1 and CDR2 are MNHNS and SASEGT. The CDR3 extends over 13 amino acids. CDR3 bases: TGTGCCAGCAGTGATGAGGGTCAGCATGGCTACACCTTC. It yields the protein CASSDEGQHGYTF.

This clone occurred a few times. Mismatch with germline at one junction end may stem from a read error. This chain links TRBV7-7 with TRBJ1-1, with 7 bases lining up with TRBD1. CDR3 length equals 16 residues. Germline assignment: CDR1 SSHAT and CDR2 FNYEAQ (reference sequence). The CDR3 coding sequence is TGTGCTAGCAGCTTAGGACAGGACCGTAGGAGCACTGAAGCTTTCTTT. Protein sequence: CASSLGQDRRSTEAFF.

Comments on this clone: Mismatch with germline at one junction end may stem from a read error. The chain couples TRBV7-7 to TRBJ2-7, with 10 bases lining up with TRBD1. This CDR3 has 13 residues. CDR1 SSHAT and CDR2 FNYEAQ come from the germline V gene (reference sequence). The CDR3 sequence: CASSSDRGQEQYF. CDR3 nucleotides: TGTGCTAGCAGCTCTGACAGGGGGCAAGAGCAGTACTTC.

CDR3 loop: CASRGDSYEQYF. CDR3 sequence (DNA): TGTGCCAGCAGGGGGGATTCCTACGAGCAGTACTTC. The genes are TRBV2 and TRBJ2-7; tentatively, D is TRBD1 or TRBD2 (5 bases each). V was clipped by 6 bases and J by 1 base, with 7 bases between them. Germline V CDR1 and CDR2: SNHLY, FYNNEI. The CDR3 length is 12 residues.

V is TRBV6-4 and J is TRBJ2-3, with 10 nucleotides matching TRBD2. Germline values: CDR1 MRHNA, CDR2 SNTAGT. Trimming at V came to 3 bases and at J to 4 bases, leaving 7 bases not matched to a gene. The CDR3 totals 16 residues. The CDR3 sequence: CASSDRPSGGSDTQYF. In nucleotides, the CDR3 is TGTGCCAGCAGTGATCGGCCTAGCGGGGGCTCAGATACGCAGTATTTT.

The V call is TRBV5-4, the J call TRBJ2-7, with 11 positions matching TRBD1. The ends lost 3 bases at V and 4 bases at J; junction bases unmatched: 3. The CDR3 is made up of 14 amino acids. Germline CDR1 reads SGHNT; CDR2 reads YYREEE (reference sequence). CDR3 sequence: CASSSRDRGYEQYF. The CDR3 DNA is TGTGCCAGCAGCTCTCGGGACAGGGGGTACGAGCAGTACTTC. The full variable domain, in which reference TRBV5-4 and TRBJ2-7 provide the parts outside the CDR3, is ETGVTQSPTHLIKTRGQQVTLRCSSQSGHNTVSWYQQALGQGPQFIFQYYREEENGRGNFPPRFSGLQFPNYSSELNVNALELDDSALYLCASSSRDRGYEQYFGPGTRLTVT.

This clone was recorded only once. The J gene is TRBJ2-7, the V gene TRBV27, with D possibly TRBD1 on 6 matching bases. V was shortened by 6 bases and J by 0 bases, with 12 bases between the two germline ends. The germline V gene has CDR1 MNHEY and CDR2 SMNVEV (reference sequence). This CDR3 has 14 residues. The CDR3 loop is CASSFTGPSYEQYF. The DNA of the CDR3 is TGTGCCAGCAGCTTTACAGGGCCCTCCTACGAGCAGTACTTC.

In its sample, this clone was seen a few times. In nucleotides, the CDR3 is TGTGCCACCAGCCTCACCCTGGGGAATCAGCCCCAGCATTTT. This codes for CATSLTLGNQPQHF. The chain combines TRBV15 with TRBJ1-5; D gene uncertain. Germline CDR1 and CDR2: LNHNV and YYDKDF (reference sequence). The CDR3 runs 14 residues. V lost 5 bases and J 4 bases, leaving 12 bases between the germline ends.

This clone has just a few counts. The chain carries TRBV12-3 or TRBV12-4 and TRBJ2-2; no firm D call. The CDR3 totals 13 residues. V lost 7 bases and J 2 bases, leaving 8 bases between the germline ends. CDR3 amino acids: CASITFNTGELFF. DNA for the CDR3: TGTGCCAGCATTACCTTCAACACCGGGGAGCTGTTTTTT.

This chain joins TRBV27 and TRBJ1-6, with TRBD1 identical over 12 bases. The CDR3 has 15 residues. Germline lookup yields CDR1 MNHEY and CDR2 SMNVEV (reference sequence). Unmatched junction bases numbered 6, after V lost 5 bases and J lost 10 bases. The CDR3 is CASSPGTGGGSPLHF. As DNA, the CDR3 is TGTGCCAGCAGTCCGGGGACAGGGGGCGGCTCACCCCTCCACTTT.